These 5 T cell receptor beta chains originate from one sample sequenced in a study of shared clonotypes between healthy human individuals. The repertoire was sequenced with immunoSEQ multiplex PCR; TCRdb's copy has only in-frame clones and lacks some. The table lists 2 million or so clones, 85% to 95% of them singletons. The specimen sequenced was naive CD4+ T cells sorted from blood. The subset is: CD45RA+ positively selected. Receptor source: a man aged 18 to 35 in good health.

To note about this clone: At the DNA level, this CDR3 is encoded by other sequences in the same sample as well. The chain is built from TRBV2 and TRBJ1-5; D gene uncertain. This CDR3 has 12 amino acids. Trimming shortened V by 6 bases and J by 1 base, and 4 bases separated the two germline ends. CDR1 SNHLY and CDR2 FYNNEI come from the germline V gene. DNA for the CDR3: TGTGCCAGCAGGGGGAGCAATCAGCCCCAGCATTTT. Its protein is CASRGSNQPQHF.

This clone occurred once. The rearrangement joins TRBV6-1 to TRBJ1-2; 7 positions match TRBD1. CDR3 length: 17 amino acids. Trimming cost V 4 bases and J 4 bases; bases outside gene matches: 15. Per the germline V gene, CDR1 is MNHNS and CDR2 is SASEGT. The CDR3 sequence is CASSGSGRDSFTYGYTF. CDR3 in DNA: TGTGCCAGCAGTGGCTCAGGCCGGGACAGTTTTACCTATGGCTACACCTTC.

This clone was seen only once. The chain recombines TRBV5-5 with TRBJ2-7; D is possibly TRBD1 (6 bases). V was shortened by 0 bases and J by 2 bases, with 12 bases between the two germline ends. In germline, CDR1 is SGHKS, CDR2 YYEKEE (reference sequence). The CDR3 length is 15 residues. The CDR3 here is CASSLEQGETYEQYF. The DNA of the CDR3 is TGTGCCAGCAGCTTGGAACAGGGAGAAACCTACGAGCAGTACTTC.

This clone came up once. The chain joins TRBV19 to TRBJ1-2; no reliable D call. In germline, CDR1 is LNHDA, CDR2 SQIVND (reference sequence). The V gene lost 7 bases and the J gene lost 5 bases, with 20 bases spanning the gap. The CDR3 contains 15 residues. In nucleotides, the CDR3 is TGTGCCAGTACCGATGACCGCGGACCTCTTTATGGCTACACCTTC. Amino acid sequence: CASTDDRGPLYGYTF.

The chain carries TRBV5-1 and TRBJ1-2; TRBD1 is a possible D gene (5 bases). CDR1 is SGHRS, CDR2 YFSETQ, per germline. Between the trimmed V and J ends, which lost 4 bases and 5 bases, there was a span of 9 bases. The CDR3 is made up of 12 amino acids. CDR3 sequence: CASSAGGYGYTF. CDR3 DNA sequence: TGCGCCAGCAGCGCGGGGGGATATGGCTACACCTTC.